This record covers a single T cell receptor (beta chain). What it binds is not known. The treatment was: some 20 received Ad26.COV2.S at low or high dose, single or two shots; 5 received placebo; per-sample allocation not given. At day 63 after the first vaccine or placebo injection, samples were drawn. This sample was taken from a study of Ad26.COV2.S vaccination and SARS-CoV-2 variants. About the study: Participants got Ad26.COV2.S intramuscularly, once or twice 56 days apart.

General study points: Vaccinated and placebo-treated recipients had similar non-spike TCR breadth. Vaccine recipients posted higher spike-specific TCR breadth than their placebo counterparts.

Deletions cut 6 bases from V and 5 bases from J, with 13 bases between. CDR3 length equals 13 residues. CDR1 and CDR2 (germline): MNHEY, SVGAGI. Using immunoSEQ multiplex PCR, the repertoire was profiled, and TCRdb retains in-frame clones only, with some absent. This sample yields hundreds of thousands of clones, of which 70% to 90% are seen a single time; around 11% belongs to the top ten. Source: peripheral blood, taken in a trial of Ad26.COV2.S vaccine versus placebo. This TCR derives from a person aged 18-60 years who received the Ad26.COV2.S COVID-19 vaccine or a placebo. V and J are TRBV6-5 and TRBJ1-1; D might be TRBD1 (5 bases). CDR3 sequence: CASRGSGGTEAFF. The DNA for the CDR3 is TGTGCCAGCAGGGGGTCCGGGGGGACTGAAGCTTTCTTT.